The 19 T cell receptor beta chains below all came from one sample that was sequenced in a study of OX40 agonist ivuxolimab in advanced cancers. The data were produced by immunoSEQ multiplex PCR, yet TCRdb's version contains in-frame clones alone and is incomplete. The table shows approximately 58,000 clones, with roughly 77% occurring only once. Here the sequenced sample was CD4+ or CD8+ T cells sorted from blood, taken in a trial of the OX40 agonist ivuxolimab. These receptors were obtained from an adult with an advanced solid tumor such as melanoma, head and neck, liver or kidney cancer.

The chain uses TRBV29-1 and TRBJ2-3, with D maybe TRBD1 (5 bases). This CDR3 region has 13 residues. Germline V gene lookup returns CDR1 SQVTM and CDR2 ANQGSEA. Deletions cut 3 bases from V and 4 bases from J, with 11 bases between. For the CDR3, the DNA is TGCAGCGTTGACCGACAGTCGGCAGATACGCAGTATTTT. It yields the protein CSVDRQSADTQYF.

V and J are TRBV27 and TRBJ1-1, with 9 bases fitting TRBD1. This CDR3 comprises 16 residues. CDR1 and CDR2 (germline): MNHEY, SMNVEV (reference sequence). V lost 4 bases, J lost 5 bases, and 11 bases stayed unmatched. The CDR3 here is CASSSGTGPLGTEAFF. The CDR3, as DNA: TGTGCCAGCAGTTCTGGGACAGGGCCGTTGGGAACTGAAGCTTTCTTT.

CDR3 residues: CASSVVPGVSNQPQHF. DNA for the CDR3: TGTGCCAGCAGCGTAGTCCCAGGAGTTAGCAATCAGCCCCAGCATTTT. J is TRBJ1-5 and V is TRBV9; D remains ambiguous. From germline, CDR1 is SGDLS and CDR2 YYNGEE. The V gene lost 0 bases and the J gene lost 0 bases, with 10 bases spanning the gap. The CDR3 extends over 16 amino acids. Together with reference TRBV9 and TRBJ1-5, the CDR3 gives the full variable domain: DSGVTQTPKHLITATGQRVTLRCSPRSGDLSVYWYQQSLDQGLQFLIQYYNGEERAKGNILERFSAQQFPDLHSELNLSSLELGDSALYFCASSVVPGVSNQPQHFGDGTRLSIL.

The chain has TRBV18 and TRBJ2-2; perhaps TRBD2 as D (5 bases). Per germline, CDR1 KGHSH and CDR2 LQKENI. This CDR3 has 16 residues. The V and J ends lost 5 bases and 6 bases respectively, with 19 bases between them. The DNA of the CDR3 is TGTGCCAGCTCAAGTTTCACGGCAGGAGGTTCCGGGGAGCTGTTTTTT. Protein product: CASSSFTAGGSGELFF.

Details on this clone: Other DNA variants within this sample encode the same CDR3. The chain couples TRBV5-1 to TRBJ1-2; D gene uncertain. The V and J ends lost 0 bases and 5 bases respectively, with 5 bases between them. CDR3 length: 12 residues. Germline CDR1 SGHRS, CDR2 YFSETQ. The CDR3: CASSLDGYGYTF. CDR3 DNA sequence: TGCGCCAGCAGCTTGGACGGGTATGGCTACACCTTC.

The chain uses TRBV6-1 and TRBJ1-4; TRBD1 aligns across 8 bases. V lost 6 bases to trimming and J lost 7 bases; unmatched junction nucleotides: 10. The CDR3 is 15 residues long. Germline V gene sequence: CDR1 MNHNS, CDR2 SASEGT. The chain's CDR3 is CASSLQGEVAEKLFF. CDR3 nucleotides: TGTGCCAGCAGCCTACAGGGGGAAGTTGCTGAAAAACTGTTTTTT.

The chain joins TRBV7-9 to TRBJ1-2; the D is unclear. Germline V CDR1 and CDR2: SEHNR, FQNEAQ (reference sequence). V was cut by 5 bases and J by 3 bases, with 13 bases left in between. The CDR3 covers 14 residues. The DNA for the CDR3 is TGTGCCAGCAGCCCCCCGACTACCTACTATGGCTACACCTTC. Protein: CASSPPTTYYGYTF.

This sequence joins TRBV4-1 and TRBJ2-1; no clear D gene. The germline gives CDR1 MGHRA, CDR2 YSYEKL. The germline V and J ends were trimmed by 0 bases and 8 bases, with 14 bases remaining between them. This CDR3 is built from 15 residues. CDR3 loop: CASSQDGSSGDEQFF. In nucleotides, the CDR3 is TGCGCCAGCAGCCAAGACGGATCGAGTGGCGATGAGCAGTTCTTC.

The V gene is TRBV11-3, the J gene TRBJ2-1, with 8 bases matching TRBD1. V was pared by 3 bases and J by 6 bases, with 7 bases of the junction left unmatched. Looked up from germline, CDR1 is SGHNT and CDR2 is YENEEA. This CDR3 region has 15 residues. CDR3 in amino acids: CASSFEDRVSNEQFF. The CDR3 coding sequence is TGTGCCAGCAGCTTCGAGGACAGGGTCTCCAATGAGCAGTTCTTC.

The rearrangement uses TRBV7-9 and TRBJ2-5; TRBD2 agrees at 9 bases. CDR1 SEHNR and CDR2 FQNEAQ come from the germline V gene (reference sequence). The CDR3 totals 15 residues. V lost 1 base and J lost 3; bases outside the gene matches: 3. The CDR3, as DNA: TGTGCCAGCAGCTTAGGGCTAGCGGGGAAAGAGACCCAGTACTTC. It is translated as CASSLGLAGKETQYF.

The CDR3 protein is CASSPAGEGVGTQYF. DNA for the CDR3: TGTGCCAGCAGCCCAGCGGGGGAGGGGGTCGGGACCCAGTACTTC. The chain has TRBV7-9 and TRBJ2-5; TRBD2 matches at 8 bases. The CDR3 extends over 15 amino acids. With V trimmed by 5 bases and J by 7 bases, 12 bases remained unmatched. Germline CDR1 and CDR2: SEHNR and FQNEAQ (reference sequence).

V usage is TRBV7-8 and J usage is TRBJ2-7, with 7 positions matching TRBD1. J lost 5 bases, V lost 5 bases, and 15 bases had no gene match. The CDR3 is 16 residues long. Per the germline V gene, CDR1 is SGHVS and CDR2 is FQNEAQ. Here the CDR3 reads CASSPLAGGFSNEQYF. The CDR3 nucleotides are TGTGCCAGCAGCCCACTTGCAGGGGGTTTTTCCAACGAGCAGTACTTC.

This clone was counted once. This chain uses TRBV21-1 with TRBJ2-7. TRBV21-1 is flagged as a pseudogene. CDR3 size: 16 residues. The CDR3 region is CASSKYLGFFSYEQYF. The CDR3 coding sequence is TGTGCCAGCAGCAAATACCTCGGATTCTTCTCCTACGAGCAGTACTTC.

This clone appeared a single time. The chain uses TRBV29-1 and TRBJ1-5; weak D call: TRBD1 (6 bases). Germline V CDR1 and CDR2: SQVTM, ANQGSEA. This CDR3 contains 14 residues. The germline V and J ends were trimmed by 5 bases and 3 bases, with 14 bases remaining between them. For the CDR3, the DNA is TGCAGCGTTCTAACAGGGAGTTCCAATCAGCCCCAGCATTTT. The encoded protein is CSVLTGSSNQPQHF.

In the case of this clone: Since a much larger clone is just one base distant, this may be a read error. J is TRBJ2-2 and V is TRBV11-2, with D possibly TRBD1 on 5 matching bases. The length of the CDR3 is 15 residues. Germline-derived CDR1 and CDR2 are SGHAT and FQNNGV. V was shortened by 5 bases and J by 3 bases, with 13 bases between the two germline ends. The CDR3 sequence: CASSLARADTGELFF. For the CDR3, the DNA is TGTGCCAGCAGCCTCGCCAGGGCGGACACCGGGGAGCTGTTTTTT. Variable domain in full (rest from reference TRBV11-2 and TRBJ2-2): EAGVAQSPRYKIIEKRQSVAFWCNPISGHATLYWYQQILGQGPKLLIQFQNNGVVDDSQLPKDRFSAERLKGVDSTLKIQPAKLEDSAVYLCASSLARADTGELFFGEGSRLTVL.

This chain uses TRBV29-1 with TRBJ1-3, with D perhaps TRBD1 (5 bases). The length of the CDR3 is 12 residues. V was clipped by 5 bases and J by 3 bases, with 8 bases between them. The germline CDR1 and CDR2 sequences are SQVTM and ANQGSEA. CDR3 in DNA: TGCAGCGTTAGGGACGTTGGAAACACCATATATTTT. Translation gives CSVRDVGNTIYF.

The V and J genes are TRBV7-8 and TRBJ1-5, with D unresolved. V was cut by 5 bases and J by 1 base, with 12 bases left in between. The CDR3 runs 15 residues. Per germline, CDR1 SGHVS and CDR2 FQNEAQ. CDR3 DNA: TGTGCCAGCAGCCTCGTTCGCGGAAGCAATCAGCCCCAGCATTTT. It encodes CASSLVRGSNQPQHF. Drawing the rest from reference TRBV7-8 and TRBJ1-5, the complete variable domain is GAGVSQSPRYKVAKRGQDVALRCDPISGHVSLFWYQQALGQGPEFLTYFQNEAQLDKSGLPSDRFFAERPEGSVSTLKIQRTQQEDSAVYLCASSLVRGSNQPQHFGDGTRLSIL.

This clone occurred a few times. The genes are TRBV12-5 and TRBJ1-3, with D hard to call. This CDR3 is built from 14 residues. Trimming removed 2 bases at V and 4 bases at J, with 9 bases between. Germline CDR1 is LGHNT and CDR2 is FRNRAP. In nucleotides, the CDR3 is TGTGCTAGTGGTTTGCTACCTTTAGGAAACACCATATATTTT. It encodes CASGLLPLGNTIYF.

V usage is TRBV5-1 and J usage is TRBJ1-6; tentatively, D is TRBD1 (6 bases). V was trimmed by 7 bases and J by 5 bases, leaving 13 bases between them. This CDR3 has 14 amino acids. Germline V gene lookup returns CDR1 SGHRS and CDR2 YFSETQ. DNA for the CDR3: TGCGCCAGCCACAGGACAGCTGATAATTCACCCCTCCACTTT. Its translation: CASHRTADNSPLHF.